The present entry profiles one T cell receptor beta chain with its context. This entry comes from a study of Graves' ophthalmopathy and Graves' hyperthyroidism. Amplification of TCR beta CDR3 regions used RNA transcripts. HTBI primers served in a first-round RT-PCR, which a second-round multiplex PCR followed. Each CDR3 protein gets one entry after TCRdb re-called the multiplex PCR reads with MiXCR. The top ten hold 11% of the sample, which has some 1.1 million distinct CDR3 sequences, roughly 35% seen once. CDR3 length: 15 residues. Trimming removed 8 bases from V and 1 base from J, with 15 bases in between. CDR1 MNHNY and CDR2 SVGAGI come from the germline V gene (reference sequence).

Material: peripheral blood or thyroid tissue (not recorded which). The TCR was taken from an adult man with Graves' hyperthyroidism. This chain connects TRBV6-6 to TRBJ1-5, with TRBD1 as a possible D gene (6 bases). CDR3 amino acids: CASANRVMSNQPQHF. The CDR3 nucleotides are TGTGCCAGCGCAAACAGGGTTATGAGCAATCAGCCCCAGCATTTT.